This note documents a single T cell receptor (beta chain) sequence. The target antigen is unknown. This may be a read error, as it is one base from a much larger clone. This entry belongs to a study of blood T cells in healthy people across ages. Study findings and constraints: In older individuals, TCR beta diversity per million T cells was lower, falling roughly linearly with age. Versus aged donors, long-lived donors had higher diversity and more naive CD4+ cells.

Primers used in a second PCR of about 7 to 12 cycles were a sample-barcoded 5' primer and a J-beta primer mix. One entry per CDR3 protein, called by TCRdb with MiXCR from the 5' RACE reads. The sample has around 900,000 distinct CDR3 sequences, more than 25% seen once. V shed 6 bases, J shed 4 bases, and the junction held 6 bases outside the gene matches. This CDR3 is built from 14 residues. The gene calls are TRBV12-3 or TRBV12-4 and TRBJ2-1; 7 positions agree with TRBD2. The sequence derives from an elderly woman in good health. What was sequenced was blood. The CDR3 sequence: CASRLAAGYNEQFF. The CDR3 nucleotides are TGTGCCAGCAGGTTGGCAGCGGGGTACAATGAGCAGTTCTTC.